The clone carrying this T cell receptor beta chain appeared many times. Trimming removed 5 bases at V and 3 bases at J, with 11 bases between. Germline V gene sequence: CDR1 SGHAT, CDR2 FQNNGV. CDR3 length: 13 residues. The sample belongs to a study of T-cell reconstitution after alpha-beta-depleted transplantation in children. Unique molecular identifiers tagged the TCRbeta library. TCRdb passed the PCR reads through MiXCR, listing each CDR3 protein once. This sample has over 450,000 distinct CDR3 sequences; about 10% occur once, and the top ten carry approximately 2%. Material: PBMCs, obtained before TCRalphabeta/CD19-depleted stem cell transplant. J is TRBJ2-7 and V is TRBV11-2; TRBD2 might be the D (6 bases). This TCR came from a child under 10 years old with inherited bone marrow failure, due to receive a stem cell transplant. The CDR3 DNA follows: TGTGCCAGCAGCCGACCGGGGGTCTACGAGCAGTACTTC. Residues: CASSRPGVYEQYF.